A selection of T cell receptor beta chains follows, all from one sample in a study of CD8 T cells in Susac syndrome. TCRdb reprocessed the immunoSEQ multiplex PCR reads via MiXCR and lists one record per CDR3 protein. The repertoire holds around 300,000 distinct CDR3 sequences, with about 91% as singletons. Sequencing was done on a sample of CD8+ T cells from PBMCs. The receptors were gathered from a human donor with multiple sclerosis. The CDR3 runs from the conserved cysteine through the conserved F or W. D genes are given only for firm matches. Rows give clone size only sometimes, using once, few, many, or a class for an expanded clone.

clone_size: -
j_call: TRBJ1-2
v_call: TRBV12-3/TRBV12-4
d_call: TRBD1
cdr3_length: 15
cdr3_nt: TGTGCCAGCAGTTCCGGGACAGGGCTATCTCTGGGCTACACCTTC
cdr3_aa: CASSSGTGLSLGYTF

clone_size: -
j_call: TRBJ2-7
v_call: TRBV27
d_call: -
cdr3_length: 15
cdr3_nt: TGTGCCAGCAGCTCTCGCACAAATATAGCCTACGAGCAGTACTTC
cdr3_aa: CASSSRTNIAYEQYF

clone_size: -
j_call: TRBJ2-7
v_call: TRBV5-6
d_call: TRBD2
cdr3_length: 17
cdr3_nt: TGTGCCAGCAGCTTCTGGGCCAGAAGCGGGGTCATCTACGAGCAGTACTTC
cdr3_aa: CASSFWARSGVIYEQYF

clone_size: -
j_call: TRBJ1-1
v_call: TRBV19
d_call: -
cdr3_length: 14
cdr3_nt: TGTGCCAGTAGTATGGTCCCCGGTGCCACTGAAGCTTTCTTT
cdr3_aa: CASSMVPGATEAFF

clone_size: -
j_call: TRBJ2-7
v_call: TRBV28
d_call: -
cdr3_length: 15
cdr3_nt: TGTGCCAGCTCCGGAACCGTGGGCCTACCCTACGAGCAGTACTTC
cdr3_aa: CASSGTVGLPYEQYF

clone_size: -
j_call: TRBJ2-7
v_call: TRBV19
d_call: -
cdr3_length: 12
cdr3_nt: TGTGCCAGTAGTATATACAGCGGGGAGCAGTACTTC
cdr3_aa: CASSIYSGEQYF

clone_size: -
j_call: TRBJ2-2
v_call: TRBV15
d_call: -
cdr3_length: 17
cdr3_nt: TGTGCCACCAGCGTATACCTCGGGACAACGAACACCGGGGAGCTGTTTTTT
cdr3_aa: CATSVYLGTTNTGELFF

clone_size: -
j_call: TRBJ1-1
v_call: TRBV5-6
d_call: TRBD1
cdr3_length: 15
cdr3_nt: TGTGCCAGCAGCGCCCCGACAGGGGCGAACACTGAAGCTTTCTTT
cdr3_aa: CASSAPTGANTEAFF

clone_size: -
j_call: TRBJ2-5
v_call: TRBV7-9
d_call: TRBD1
cdr3_length: 14
cdr3_nt: TGTGCCAGCAGCGACCGGGACAGAGAAGAGACCCAGTACTTC
cdr3_aa: CASSDRDREETQYF

clone_size: -
j_call: TRBJ1-6
v_call: TRBV20-1
d_call: -
cdr3_length: 21
cdr3_nt: TGCAGTGCGAGCCACCCGGGGGGCGATAAAGGACCGGGGTCCTATAATTCACCCCTCCACTTT
cdr3_aa: CSASHPGGDKGPGSYNSPLHF

clone_size: -
j_call: TRBJ2-7
v_call: TRBV6-6
d_call: -
cdr3_length: 13
cdr3_nt: TGTGCCAGCAGCCCGGGAATCCCCCACGAGCAGTACTTC
cdr3_aa: CASSPGIPHEQYF

clone_size: -
j_call: TRBJ2-7
v_call: TRBV29-1
d_call: -
cdr3_length: 15
cdr3_nt: TGCAGCGTTGTACCGGGGTTGGGACGATCCTACGAGCAGTACTTC
cdr3_aa: CSVVPGLGRSYEQYF

clone_size: -
j_call: TRBJ2-5
v_call: TRBV27
d_call: -
cdr3_length: 15
cdr3_nt: TGTACCAGCAGTCCCCAAGTTAGCGGACAAGAGACCCAGTACTTC
cdr3_aa: CTSSPQVSGQETQYF

clone_size: -
j_call: TRBJ2-1
v_call: TRBV10-2
d_call: TRBD1
cdr3_length: 13
cdr3_nt: TGCGCCAGCACCTCCACAGGGGACAATGAGCAGTTCTTC
cdr3_aa: CASTSTGDNEQFF

clone_size: -
j_call: TRBJ2-3
v_call: TRBV6-2/TRBV6-3
d_call: -
cdr3_length: 15
cdr3_nt: TGTGCCAGCAGCCTCACAGTCCGGACCACAGATACGCAGTATTTT
cdr3_aa: CASSLTVRTTDTQYF

clone_size: -
j_call: TRBJ2-1
v_call: TRBV9
d_call: TRBD2
cdr3_length: 15
cdr3_nt: TGTGCCAGCAGCGGCCGCCAGCGGGAGAACAATGAGCAGTTCTTC
cdr3_aa: CASSGRQRENNEQFF

clone_size: -
j_call: TRBJ2-2
v_call: TRBV5-6
d_call: -
cdr3_length: 15
cdr3_nt: TGTGCCAGCAGCACGTTATTGGGGGGCACCGGGGAGCTGTTTTTT
cdr3_aa: CASSTLLGGTGELFF

clone_size: -
j_call: TRBJ2-7
v_call: TRBV5-1
d_call: -
cdr3_length: 14
cdr3_nt: TGCGCCAGCAGCTTGGTTCTAGGTTCGTACGAGCAGTACTTC
cdr3_aa: CASSLVLGSYEQYF

clone_size: -
j_call: TRBJ1-5
v_call: TRBV4-3
d_call: -
cdr3_length: 16
cdr3_nt: TGCGCCAGCAGCCAAGATATGGGGATTGAAGGTCAGCCCCAGCATTTT
cdr3_aa: CASSQDMGIEGQPQHF

clone_size: -
j_call: TRBJ2-2
v_call: TRBV20-1
d_call: TRBD2
cdr3_length: 15
cdr3_nt: TGCAGTGCGCCATCCACCGGACTAGGGACCGGGGAGCTGTTTTTT
cdr3_aa: CSAPSTGLGTGELFF

clone_size: -
j_call: TRBJ2-1
v_call: TRBV9
d_call: TRBD2
cdr3_length: 16
cdr3_nt: TGTGCCAGCAGCGTAGAACTAGCGGGGACCTACAATGAGCAGTTCTTC
cdr3_aa: CASSVELAGTYNEQFF

clone_size: -
j_call: TRBJ2-1
v_call: TRBV10-2
d_call: TRBD1
cdr3_length: 14
cdr3_nt: TGCGCCAGCAGTGAGGGGACAGGGGTGACTGAGCAGTTCTTC
cdr3_aa: CASSEGTGVTEQFF

clone_size: -
j_call: TRBJ1-5
v_call: TRBV27
d_call: -
cdr3_length: 16
cdr3_nt: TGTGCCAGCTCCCCGTATGAGCCAGGCACCAATCAGCCCCAGCATTTT
cdr3_aa: CASSPYEPGTNQPQHF

clone_size: -
j_call: TRBJ2-5
v_call: TRBV7-9
d_call: -
cdr3_length: 16
cdr3_nt: TGTGCCAGCAGCTTATATCGGGTCAGCCTAAGGGAGACCCAGTACTTC
cdr3_aa: CASSLYRVSLRETQYF

clone_size: -
j_call: TRBJ2-7
v_call: TRBV7-9
d_call: TRBD2
cdr3_length: 14
cdr3_nt: TGTGCCAGCAGCGTAGGACTAGCTTCCTACGAGCAGTACTTC
cdr3_aa: CASSVGLASYEQYF

clone_size: -
j_call: TRBJ2-2
v_call: TRBV6-2/TRBV6-3
d_call: -
cdr3_length: 17
cdr3_nt: TGTGCCAGCAGTTACTCGAGGGCCAGCCCGAACACCGGGGAGCTGTTTTTT
cdr3_aa: CASSYSRASPNTGELFF

clone_size: -
j_call: TRBJ2-3
v_call: TRBV12-3/TRBV12-4
d_call: -
cdr3_length: 19
cdr3_nt: TGTGCCAGCAGTTCCACCCAGGGAATCGCTTCGCCTTACACAGATACGCAGTATTTT
cdr3_aa: CASSSTQGIASPYTDTQYF

clone_size: -
j_call: TRBJ2-2
v_call: TRBV28
d_call: -
cdr3_length: 17
cdr3_nt: TGTGCCAGCAGGAGATTGGCCGGGACTCAGAACACCGGGGAGCTGTTTTTT
cdr3_aa: CASRRLAGTQNTGELFF

clone_size: -
j_call: TRBJ2-2
v_call: TRBV12-3/TRBV12-4
d_call: TRBD2
cdr3_length: 16
cdr3_nt: TGTGCCAGCAGCCTAACTAGCGGGAGCGGTAGCGGGGAGCTGTTTTTT
cdr3_aa: CASSLTSGSGSGELFF

clone_size: -
j_call: TRBJ2-2
v_call: TRBV9
d_call: TRBD1
cdr3_length: 18
cdr3_nt: TGTGCCAGCAGCCTGCCAGGTGTCGGGACAGGGGGCACCGGGGAGCTGTTTTTT
cdr3_aa: CASSLPGVGTGGTGELFF

clone_size: -
j_call: TRBJ1-1
v_call: TRBV5-4
d_call: -
cdr3_length: 14
cdr3_nt: TGTGCCAGCAGCTTGTCTGGGACGGTCACTGAAGCTTTCTTT
cdr3_aa: CASSLSGTVTEAFF

clone_size: -
j_call: TRBJ2-2
v_call: TRBV9
d_call: -
cdr3_length: 14
cdr3_nt: TGTGCCAGCAGCGCCAACAGACACACCGGGGAGCTGTTTTTT
cdr3_aa: CASSANRHTGELFF

clone_size: -
j_call: TRBJ2-1
v_call: TRBV4-3
d_call: -
cdr3_length: 13
cdr3_nt: TGCGCCAGCAGCCAAGTTACCCGTTCGGAGCAGTTCTTC
cdr3_aa: CASSQVTRSEQFF

clone_size: -
j_call: TRBJ2-7
v_call: TRBV2
d_call: -
cdr3_length: 13
cdr3_nt: TGTGCCAGCAGGTCAGGGGACGACTACGAGCAGTACTTC
cdr3_aa: CASRSGDDYEQYF

clone_size: -
j_call: TRBJ2-6
v_call: TRBV27
d_call: TRBD2
cdr3_length: 16
cdr3_nt: TGTGCCACTCAGACTAGCGCAAGCTCTGGGGCCAACGTCCTGACTTTC
cdr3_aa: CATQTSASSGANVLTF

clone_size: -
j_call: TRBJ1-2
v_call: TRBV4-3
d_call: -
cdr3_length: 14
cdr3_nt: TGCGCCAGCAGCCAAGGAGGGGGTTATCTTGGCTACACCTTC
cdr3_aa: CASSQGGGYLGYTF

clone_size: -
j_call: TRBJ1-2
v_call: TRBV5-6
d_call: TRBD1
cdr3_length: 13
cdr3_nt: TGTGCCAGCAGTCTTGACAGGGACTATGGCTACACCTTC
cdr3_aa: CASSLDRDYGYTF

clone_size: -
j_call: TRBJ2-7
v_call: TRBV6-2/TRBV6-3
d_call: TRBD2
cdr3_length: 12
cdr3_nt: TGTGCCAGCAGTCCGGGACTAGCGGAGCAGTACTTC
cdr3_aa: CASSPGLAEQYF

clone_size: -
j_call: TRBJ2-7
v_call: TRBV7-2
d_call: -
cdr3_length: 13
cdr3_nt: TGTGCCAGCAGCTTAGGACCAGGAGGGGAGCAGTACTTC
cdr3_aa: CASSLGPGGEQYF

clone_size: -
j_call: TRBJ2-3
v_call: TRBV27
d_call: TRBD2
cdr3_length: 16
cdr3_nt: TGTGCCAGCAGTTCTGGACTAGCGGCATGGGGGGATACGCAGTATTTT
cdr3_aa: CASSSGLAAWGDTQYF

clone_size: -
j_call: TRBJ1-1
v_call: TRBV7-9
d_call: TRBD1
cdr3_length: 14
cdr3_nt: TGTGCCAGCAGCCCCCTGACAGGGTACACTGAAGCTTTCTTT
cdr3_aa: CASSPLTGYTEAFF

clone_size: few
j_call: TRBJ2-7
v_call: TRBV15
d_call: -
cdr3_length: 15
cdr3_nt: TGTGCCACCAGCAGAGACCGTAGCGGCTCCTACGAGCAGTACTTC
cdr3_aa: CATSRDRSGSYEQYF

clone_size: -
j_call: TRBJ2-7
v_call: TRBV5-6
d_call: -
cdr3_length: 15
cdr3_nt: TGTGCCAGCAGCCCCCCGGCGGCCATGTCCTACGAGCAGTACTTC
cdr3_aa: CASSPPAAMSYEQYF

clone_size: -
j_call: TRBJ2-1
v_call: TRBV12-3/TRBV12-4
d_call: TRBD2
cdr3_length: 15
cdr3_nt: TGTGCCAGCACTTTGACTAGCCGCAGATTCAGTGAGCAGTTCTTC
cdr3_aa: CASTLTSRRFSEQFF

clone_size: -
j_call: TRBJ2-2
v_call: TRBV6-2/TRBV6-3
d_call: -
cdr3_length: 15
cdr3_nt: TGTGCCAGCAGTTATCGCAGGGAGGTCCCCGGGGAGCTGTTTTTT
cdr3_aa: CASSYRREVPGELFF

clone_size: -
j_call: TRBJ1-1
v_call: TRBV28
d_call: TRBD1
cdr3_length: 14
cdr3_nt: TGTGCCAGCAGAAACAGACAGGGAGGGGGTGAAGCTTTCTTT
cdr3_aa: CASRNRQGGGEAFF